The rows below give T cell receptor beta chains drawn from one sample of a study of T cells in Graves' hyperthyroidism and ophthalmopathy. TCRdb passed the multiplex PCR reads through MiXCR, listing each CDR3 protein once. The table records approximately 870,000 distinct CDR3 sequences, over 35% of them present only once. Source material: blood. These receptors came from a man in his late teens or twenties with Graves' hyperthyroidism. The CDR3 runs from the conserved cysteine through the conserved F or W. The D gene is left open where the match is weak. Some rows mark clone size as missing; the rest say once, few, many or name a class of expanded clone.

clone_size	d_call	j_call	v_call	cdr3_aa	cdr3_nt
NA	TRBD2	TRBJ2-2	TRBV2	CASSERSSGANTGELFF	TGTGCCAGCAGTGAAAGGTCCAGCGGGGCGAACACCGGGGAGCTGTTTTTT
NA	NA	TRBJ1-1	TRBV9	CASGSPGFGDTEAFF	TGTGCCAGCGGCTCCCCGGGGTTTGGGGACACTGAAGCTTTCTTT
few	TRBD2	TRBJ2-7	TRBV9	CASALGGGFLGEQYF	TGTGCCAGCGCGTTGGGCGGGGGGTTTCTGGGGGAGCAGTACTTC
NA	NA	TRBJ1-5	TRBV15	CATSRERASNQPQHF	TGTGCCACCAGCAGAGAAAGGGCTTCCAATCAGCCCCAGCATTTT
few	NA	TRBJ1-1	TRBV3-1	CASSQATEAFF	TGTGCCAGCAGCCAGGCGACTGAAGCTTTCTTT
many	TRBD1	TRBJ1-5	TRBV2	CASSGGQGNNQPQHF	TGTGCCAGCAGTGGGGGACAGGGGAACAATCAGCCCCAGCATTTT
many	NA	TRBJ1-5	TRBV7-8	CASSLTQGTSNQPQHF	TGTGCCAGCAGCTTAACTCAGGGGACTAGCAATCAGCCCCAGCATTTT
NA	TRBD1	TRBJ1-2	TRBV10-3	CAISWTGTGDGYTF	TGTGCCATCAGTTGGACCGGGACAGGTGATGGCTACACCTTC
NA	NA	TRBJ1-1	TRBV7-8	CASSQAGTSGRAEAFF	TGCGCCAGCAGCCAAGCCGGGACAAGCGGACGGGCTGAAGCTTTCTTT
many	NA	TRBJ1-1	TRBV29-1	CSVVEAQNTEAFF	TGCAGCGTTGTGGAGGCGCAGAACACTGAAGCTTTCTTT